This T cell receptor (beta chain) comes out of a study of blood T cell repertoires in COVID-19. The V end lost 1 base, the J end lost 2 bases, and 12 bases lay between the germline ends. The CDR3 spans 16 residues. Germline V gives CDR1 SGHDN, CDR2 FVKESK. In the study's own analysis: Amplification of reference gene primers was used by the study to estimate nucleated cell counts. The repertoire was sequenced with immunoSEQ multiplex PCR; TCRdb's copy has only in-frame clones and lacks some. That table gives V, J and clone size, and the DNA gave D and trimming. Of 150,000 to 200,000 clones in the sample, about four fifths were seen once.

Sequences were obtained from peripheral blood. The sequence was obtained from a man in his 70s with active or convalescent COVID-19. The chain combines TRBV14 with TRBJ1-3; perhaps TRBD1 as D (6 bases). For the CDR3, the DNA is TGTGCCAGCAGCCAAGGACAGGCCCTTCCTGGAAACACCATATATTTT. Translation: CASSQGQALPGNTIYF.